A selection of T cell receptor beta chains follows, all from one sample in a study of graft-versus-host responses after intestinal transplantation. Produced via immunoSEQ multiplex PCR; TCRdb's table is partial and in-frame only. The sample gives tens of thousands of clones, under 85% of which show up once; about 3.7% is in the top ten. Sequenced material: PBMCs, taken about 160 weeks after transplant. The receptors derive from a human patient who received an intestinal transplant, so some T cells may come from the graft donor. The CDR3 runs from the conserved cysteine through the conserved F or W. A D gene is named only where the DNA matches it firmly. The size field is filled for only some rows; it gives once, few, many or a size class.

J	D	size	V	length	DNA	CDR3
TRBJ2-7	TRBD1	NA	TRBV27	16	TGTGCCAGCAGTTTATCCGGACAGGGGGCTGGCTACGAGCAGTACTTC	CASSLSGQGAGYEQYF
TRBJ2-1	TRBD2	NA	TRBV7-9	15	TGTGCCAGCAGGCTGGGGACTAGCGTCGGCAATGAGCAGTTCTTC	CASRLGTSVGNEQFF
TRBJ2-1	TRBD1	NA	TRBV6-6	14	TGTGCCAGCAGTCTCGGGACAGCCTTTAATGAGCAGTTCTTC	CASSLGTAFNEQFF
TRBJ2-5	NA	NA	TRBV5-1	15	TGCGCCAGCAGCTTGACAGGGTCCACTGTAGAGACCCAGTACTTC	CASSLTGSTVETQYF
TRBJ1-2	NA	NA	TRBV7-9	16	TGTGCCAGCAGCGTACAGGGTGGGGAGCTTAACTATGGCTACACCTTC	CASSVQGGELNYGYTF
TRBJ2-3	NA	few	TRBV7-8	17	TGTGCCAGCAGCACCGGGACGGCGAACCCTAGCACAGATACGCAGTATTTT	CASSTGTANPSTDTQYF
TRBJ2-3	NA	once	TRBV7-8	14	TGTGCCAGCAGCTTCAAAGCTTCCAGGGATACGCAGTATTTT	CASSFKASRDTQYF
TRBJ2-3	NA	NA	TRBV7-2	16	TGTGCCAGCAGCTTACATGGACAGTTCAGCACAGATACGCAGTATTTT	CASSLHGQFSTDTQYF
TRBJ1-5	TRBD1	once	TRBV7-9	15	TGTGCCAGCAGCCCCACCGGGACAGTCAATCAGCCCCAGCATTTT	CASSPTGTVNQPQHF
TRBJ1-2	NA	NA	TRBV2	12	TGTGCCAGCAGTGAAGGAACCTATGGCTACACCTTC	CASSEGTYGYTF
TRBJ2-5	TRBD2	NA	TRBV28	13	TGTGCCAGCAGACTAGCGGGAGGGGAGACCCAGTACTTC	CASRLAGGETQYF
TRBJ1-1	NA	once	TRBV11-2	15	TGTGCCAGCAGCGCCACAGGGATGGGGAACACTGAAGCTTTCTTT	CASSATGMGNTEAFF
TRBJ2-7	NA	NA	TRBV27	13	TGTGCCAGCAGTTCCTCGTGGGAAGGCGAGCAGTACTTC	CASSSSWEGEQYF
TRBJ2-1	NA	NA	TRBV6-1	15	TGTGCCAGCAGTTCCTTCTTAGCGGAGGACAATGAGCAGTTCTTC	CASSSFLAEDNEQFF
TRBJ1-1	TRBD1	NA	TRBV19	14	TGTGCCAGTAGTGCAGGACAGGGGGGCACTGAAGCTTTCTTT	CASSAGQGGTEAFF
TRBJ1-1	NA	NA	TRBV28	15	TGTGCCAGCGCCGGGAGCTCCGACATGAACACTGAAGCTTTCTTT	CASAGSSDMNTEAFF
TRBJ2-7	NA	NA	TRBV27	14	TGTGCCAGCAGCCCGACCCAGGTGAGCCACGAGCAGTACTTC	CASSPTQVSHEQYF
TRBJ1-5	NA	medium-sized	TRBV6-1	15	TGTGCCAGCAGTGAAGACTCAGGGGTGGGACAGCCCCAGCATTTT	CASSEDSGVGQPQHF
TRBJ1-2	NA	NA	TRBV5-6	12	TGTGCTTCGCGGGGATCCCCCGGAGGCTACACCTTC	CASRGSPGGYTF
TRBJ1-1	TRBD1	NA	TRBV5-6	15	TGTGCCAGCAGCGATCGGACAGGGAAGAACACTGAAGCTTTCTTT	CASSDRTGKNTEAFF
TRBJ1-3	NA	NA	TRBV5-6	15	TGTGCCAGCAGCCGACGGGGGGGATCTGGAAACACCATATATTTT	CASSRRGGSGNTIYF
TRBJ2-6	NA	NA	TRBV7-2	19	TGTGCCAGCAGCCCAGTCGTAGTGGCGACGACCTCTGGGGCCAACGTCCTGACTTTC	CASSPVVVATTSGANVLTF
TRBJ2-7	NA	few	TRBV27	13	TGTGCCAGCAGTTTAGGGTCCCCCTACGAGCAGTACTTC	CASSLGSPYEQYF
TRBJ2-3	TRBD1	NA	TRBV6-6	14	TGTGCCAGCAGTTGGGGACAGGGAACAGATACGCAGTATTTT	CASSWGQGTDTQYF
TRBJ2-3	NA	NA	TRBV27	14	TGTGCCAGCAGTTTGCGGACTTTAGGGGATACGCAGTATTTT	CASSLRTLGDTQYF
TRBJ2-1	NA	once	TRBV10-3	12	TGTGCCATCAGTCAGTCTGAGGGTGAGCAGTTCTTC	CAISQSEGEQFF
TRBJ2-4	NA	NA	TRBV28	15	TGTGCCAGATGCCCCGTTCGCGGAGCCAAAAACATTCAGTACTTC	CARCPVRGAKNIQYF
TRBJ1-4	NA	NA	TRBV6-5	13	TGTGCCAGCAGACAGGGAACTAATGAAAAACTGTTTTTT	CASRQGTNEKLFF
TRBJ2-7	TRBD2	medium-sized	TRBV27	15	TGTGCCAGCAGTTTATCTAGCGGGGGGGCGTACGAGCAGTACTTC	CASSLSSGGAYEQYF
TRBJ2-2	NA	NA	TRBV6-1	13	TGTGCCAGCAGGACCGGCGACGCCGGGGAGCTGTTTTTT	CASRTGDAGELFF
TRBJ2-3	TRBD2	NA	TRBV11-2	18	TGTGCCAGCAGCTCCCCTAGCGGGGGCCGTTCTAGCACAGATACGCAGTATTTT	CASSSPSGGRSSTDTQYF
TRBJ2-6	TRBD1	NA	TRBV6-1	17	TGTGCCAGCAGTGAAGGGACAGGGCTCTCTGGGGCCAACGTCCTGACTTTC	CASSEGTGLSGANVLTF
TRBJ1-1	NA	NA	TRBV11-2	17	TGTGCCAGCAGCTTAGTTAGGACAACCAGAATGAACACTGAAGCTTTCTTT	CASSLVRTTRMNTEAFF
TRBJ1-2	TRBD1	NA	TRBV28	15	TGTGCCAGCAGCCGTGGCGGACAGGCTAACTATGGCTACACCTTC	CASSRGGQANYGYTF
TRBJ1-4	NA	NA	TRBV6-5	15	TGTGCCAGCAGTTACTCTTCAGGGAGTAATGAAAAACTGTTTTTT	CASSYSSGSNEKLFF
TRBJ2-3	NA	NA	TRBV5-1	15	TGCGCCAGCAGCCCCACAGGGTCTGGCACAGATACGCAGTATTTT	CASSPTGSGTDTQYF
TRBJ2-1	TRBD2	NA	TRBV9	15	TGTGCCAGCAGCGTCGGTCACGGGAGGGGCGATGAGCAGTTCTTC	CASSVGHGRGDEQFF
TRBJ2-2	TRBD2	NA	TRBV30	17	TGTGCCTGGAGAGGTAGCGGGGGGCAAATAAGAACCGGGGAGCTGTTTTTT	CAWRGSGGQIRTGELFF
TRBJ1-1	NA	NA	TRBV6-1	13	TGTGCCAGCAGTGATACCAGCGTCACTGAAGCTTTCTTT	CASSDTSVTEAFF
TRBJ2-3	NA	NA	TRBV11-2	16	TGTGCCAGCAGCTTAGAAGGGGGAGGGGGCACAGATACGCAGTATTTT	CASSLEGGGGTDTQYF
TRBJ2-4	NA	NA	TRBV11-2	16	TGTGCCAGCAGCCCCCTCACCTCCCAAGCCAAAAACATTCAGTACTTC	CASSPLTSQAKNIQYF
TRBJ1-6	TRBD1	NA	TRBV19	16	TGTGCCAGTAGTATAGGGGATTGGACAGGGGGATCACCCCTCCACTTT	CASSIGDWTGGSPLHF
TRBJ2-1	TRBD1	NA	TRBV7-9	14	TGTGCCAGCAGTTGGGACAGAACCTACAATGAGCAGTTCTTC	CASSWDRTYNEQFF
TRBJ2-2	NA	NA	TRBV7-9	16	TGTGCCAGCAGCCTCGTCCCCGCAGCGAACACCGGGGAGCTGTTTTTT	CASSLVPAANTGELFF
TRBJ2-3	TRBD2	NA	TRBV5-4	17	TGTGCCAGCAGCCCCACCCCCGGGACTAGATCCCCAGATACGCAGTATTTT	CASSPTPGTRSPDTQYF
TRBJ1-4	NA	NA	TRBV7-9	15	TGTGCCAGCAGCTCGGGACCTACTCTTATTGGAAAACTGTTTTTT	CASSSGPTLIGKLFF
TRBJ1-1	NA	NA	TRBV7-3	13	TGTGCCAGCAGCCCCCCGCCACACACTGAAGCTTTCTTT	CASSPPPHTEAFF